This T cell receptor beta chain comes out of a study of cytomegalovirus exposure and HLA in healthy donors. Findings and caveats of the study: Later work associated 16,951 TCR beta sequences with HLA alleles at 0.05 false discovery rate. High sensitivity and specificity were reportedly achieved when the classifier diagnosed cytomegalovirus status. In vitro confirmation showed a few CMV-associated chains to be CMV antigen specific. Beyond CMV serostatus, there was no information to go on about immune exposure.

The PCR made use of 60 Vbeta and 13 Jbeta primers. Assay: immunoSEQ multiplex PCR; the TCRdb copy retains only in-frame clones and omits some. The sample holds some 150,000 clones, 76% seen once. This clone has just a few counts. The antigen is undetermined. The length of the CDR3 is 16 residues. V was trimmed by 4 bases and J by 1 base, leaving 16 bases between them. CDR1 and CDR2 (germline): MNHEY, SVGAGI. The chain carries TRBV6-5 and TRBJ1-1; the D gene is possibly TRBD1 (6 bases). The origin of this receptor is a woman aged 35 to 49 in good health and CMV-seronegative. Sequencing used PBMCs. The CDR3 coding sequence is TGTGCCAGCAGTTTCTTTTACGGGACACAGAACACTGAAGCTTTCTTT. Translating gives CASSFFYGTQNTEAFF.